The 23 T cell receptor beta chains presented below share a single source sample, sequenced in a study of regulatory T cells in long-lasting Graves disease (dated by TCRdb to the early 2020s). The method behind the library was multiplex PCR. The sequencing machine was an Illumina HiSeq 4000. CDR3 regions were amplified by Arm-PCR with iRepertoire HTBI primers to construct TCR beta libraries. TCRdb reanalyzed the raw reads on its own, using fastp at Q25 for trimming and MiXCR for clone calling, and kept in-frame beta chains. Each entry is one CDR3 protein sequence, shown with its most common DNA and genes. Recorded for this sample are some 430,000 distinct CDR3 sequences; roughly 21% of them occurred a single time. The top ten constitute roughly 6.9% of the sample. Explained via the paper, the time point label denotes: persistent/refractory GD, antithyroid drugs over 5 years with positive TRAb. RNA was extracted from PBMCs in TRIzol for both TCR sequencing and RNA sequencing.

Sequenced material: peripheral blood mononuclear cells (PBMCs), taken when the disease was refractory, from a patient treated with antithyroid drugs. Every receptor here comes from a female donor with Graves disease.

This clonotype occurred a few times. This may stem from a read error, because a much larger clone lies one nucleotide away. The chain employs TRBV6-2 or TRBV6-3 and TRBJ2-5; TRBD1 aligns across 8 bases. Trimming removed 1 base from V and 9 bases from J; junction bases left unmatched: 7. This CDR3 has 14 amino acids. Germline V lookup: CDR1 MNHEY, CDR2 SVGEGT. The CDR3 here is CASSYWDRMEPQYF. The DNA for the CDR3 is TGTGCCAGCAGTTACTGGGACAGGATGGAGCCCCAGTACTTC.

This clonotype came up a few times. One end of the junction varies from germline; a read error may be responsible. The rearrangement uses TRBV5-1 and TRBJ2-2; TRBD2 might be the D (6 bases). There are 16 residues in the CDR3. Germline V lookup: CDR1 SGHRS, CDR2 YFSETQ. The CDR3 DNA is TGTGCCAGCAGCTTGGGACTTCACGCGAACACCGGGGAGCTGTTTTTT. Its protein product is CASSLGLHANTGELFF.

The chain employs TRBV19 and TRBJ2-5, with 7 bases lining up with TRBD1. Germline assignment: CDR1 LNHDA and CDR2 SQIVND (reference sequence). Trimming removed 5 bases from V and 2 bases from J; junction bases left unmatched: 2. The CDR3 covers 13 residues. The CDR3 region is CASSAQGQETQYF. As DNA, the CDR3 is TGTGCCAGTAGTGCACAGGGGCAAGAGACCCAGTACTTC.

This clonotype was counted at least ten times. The rearrangement joins TRBV7-9 to TRBJ2-7, with no clear D. Germline lookup yields CDR1 SEHNR and CDR2 FQNEAQ (reference sequence). The CDR3 is 14 residues long. Trimming shortened V by 5 bases and J by 6 bases, and 17 bases separated the two germline ends. CDR3 sequence reads: CASSPPSTRSEQYF. The CDR3 DNA reads as TGTGCCAGCAGCCCACCGAGTACCAGGAGCGAGCAGTACTTC. Full variable domain (remainder filled in from reference TRBV7-9 and TRBJ2-7): DTGVSQNPRHKITKRGQNVTFRCDPISEHNRLYWYRQTLGQGPEFLTYFQNEAQLEKSRLLSDRFSAERPKGSFSTLEIQRTEQGDSAMYLCASSPPSTRSEQYFGPGTRLTVT.

In its sample, this clonotype was seen many times. J is TRBJ2-5 and V is TRBV13; D may be TRBD1 or TRBD2 (5 bases each). Germline V gene lookup returns CDR1 PRHDT and CDR2 FYEKMQ (reference sequence). The CDR3 loop spans 13 amino acids. Trimming shortened V by 8 bases and J by 4 bases, and 14 bases separated the two germline ends. Here the CDR3 DNA reads TGTGCCAGCCGTCCGTGGGGGTCAGAGACCCAGTACTTC. Protein product: CASRPWGSETQYF.

This clonotype has just a few counts. The chain couples TRBV10-2 to TRBJ2-7; 10 bases line up with TRBD2. The germline V gene encodes CDR1 WSHSY and CDR2 SAAADI. The J segment lost 7 bases and the V segment lost 8 bases, leaving 5 bases of the junction unmatched. The CDR3 is 12 residues long. CDR3 residues: CASAGTSAEQYF. In nucleotides, the CDR3 is TGCGCCAGCGCCGGGACTAGCGCTGAGCAGTACTTC.

This clonotype was picked up many times. V usage is TRBV12-5 and J usage is TRBJ1-1; D gene uncertain. Per the germline V gene, CDR1 is LGHNT and CDR2 is FRNRAP. The CDR3 is made up of 15 amino acids. Trimming left V 7 bases short and J 1 base short, with 16 bases between. The CDR3 region has the DNA TGTGCTAGTGTTTCTTTCTGGGGAGCGAACACTGAAGCTTTCTTT. Its translation is CASVSFWGANTEAFF. The variable domain in full, completed from reference TRBV12-5 and TRBJ1-1, reads DARVTQTPRHKVTEMGQEVTMRCQPILGHNTVFWYRQTMMQGLELLAYFRNRAPLDDSGMPKDRFSAEMPDATLATLKIQPSEPRDSAVYFCASVSFWGANTEAFFGQGTRLTVV.

The sample holds many counts of this clonotype. This chain links TRBV28 with TRBJ2-7; D gene ambiguous. Trimming took 3 bases from V and 4 from J, leaving 16 bases between them. The CDR3 covers 15 residues. Looked up from germline, CDR1 is MDHEN and CDR2 is SYDVKM. CDR3 coding DNA: TGTGCCAGCAGTTTCCAAGGGCTAAAGGGATACGAGCAGTACTTC. This encodes CASSFQGLKGYEQYF. Full variable domain (rest looked up from reference TRBV28 and TRBJ2-7): DVKVTQSSRYLVKRTGEKVFLECVQDMDHENMFWYRQDPGLGLRLIYFSYDVKMKEKGDIPEGYSVSREKKERFSLILESASTNQTSMYLCASSFQGLKGYEQYFGPGTRLTVT.

This clonotype was counted ten times or more. This rearrangement joins TRBV14 to TRBJ1-1; D gene uncertain. The V end lost 4 bases, the J end lost 0 bases, and 6 bases lay between the germline ends. The germline CDR1 and CDR2 sequences are SGHDN and FVKESK. The CDR3 has 13 residues. The CDR3 spells CASSPLLNTEAFF. The CDR3 region has the DNA TGTGCCAGCAGCCCCCTCCTGAACACTGAAGCTTTCTTT.

The chain joins TRBV7-2 to TRBJ1-5; 9 bases are shared with TRBD1. After removal of 8 bases from V and 2 bases from J, the junction contained 13 bases not matched to a gene. This CDR3 has 17 residues. Per the germline V gene, CDR1 is SGHTA and CDR2 is FQGNSA. The CDR3 region has the DNA TGTGCCAGCGGCCTACCTGGAAGGACAGGGGGCAATCAGCCCCAGCATTTT. Protein product: CASGLPGRTGGNQPQHF.

In DNA, the CDR3 is TGTGCCAGCAGTTCCGGGGACAGCGCAAACATTCAGTACTTC. Amino acids: CASSSGDSANIQYF. The chain combines TRBV6-2 or TRBV6-3 with TRBJ2-4, with 7 bases aligning to TRBD1. The trim removed 4 bases at V and 6 bases at J, leaving 6 bases unmatched. Looked up from germline, CDR1 is MNHEY and CDR2 is SVGEGT. CDR3 length: 14 residues.

This clonotype was recorded a few times. The chain joins TRBV10-3 to TRBJ2-5; 8 positions agree with TRBD1. The junction had 7 bases not matched to a gene; V was cut back by 2 bases and J by 5 bases. The CDR3 consists of 15 residues. Looked up from germline, CDR1 is ENHRY and CDR2 is SYGVKD. The CDR3 loop is CAISEGQGGWETQYF. In DNA form, the CDR3 reads TGTGCCATCAGTGAGGGACAGGGTGGTTGGGAGACCCAGTACTTC.

The chain links TRBV7-2 to TRBJ2-7; 7 nucleotides match TRBD2. The CDR3 contains 14 residues. Germline lookup yields CDR1 SGHTA and CDR2 FQGNSA. The V and J ends lost 3 bases and 4 bases, in that order; junction bases with no gene match: 6. In DNA form, the CDR3 reads TGTGCCAGCAGCTTGACTAGCCAACTGTACGAGCAGTACTTC. Translated, it gives CASSLTSQLYEQYF. Full variable domain (remainder filled in from reference TRBV7-2 and TRBJ2-7): GAGVSQSPSNKVTEKGKDVELRCDPISGHTALYWYRQSLGQGLEFLIYFQGNSAPDKSGLPSDRFSAERTGGSVSTLTIQRTQQEDSAVYLCASSLTSQLYEQYFGPGTRLTVT.

V and J are TRBV6-5 and TRBJ2-2; TRBD1 matches at 9 bases. Trimming at V came to 2 bases and at J to 6 bases, leaving 10 bases not matched to a gene. The CDR3 spans 17 residues. Germline V gene data show CDR1 as MNHEY and CDR2 as SVGAGI. DNA of the CDR3: TGTGCCAGCAGTTACGACTCTCCGGGGACAGGGTCCGGGGAGCTGTTTTTT. It yields the protein CASSYDSPGTGSGELFF.

This clonotype was counted between two and nine times. A single base separates this from a much larger clone, so it may be a read error. CDR3: CASSLRLAKDQETQYF. CDR3 DNA: TGTGCCAGCAGTTTGAGACTAGCTAAAGACCAAGAGACCCAGTACTTC. This chain connects TRBV28 to TRBJ2-5, with TRBD2 matching over 7 bases. Germline CDR1 MDHEN, CDR2 SYDVKM. Trimming removed 3 bases from V and 0 bases from J; junction bases left unmatched: 7. This CDR3 comprises 16 residues.

This chain connects TRBV19 to TRBJ2-7; 9 nucleotides agree with TRBD1. The germline CDR1 and CDR2 sequences are LNHDA and SQIVND (reference sequence). The CDR3 contains 13 residues. Germline trimming cut 7 bases from V and 5 bases from J; bases unmatched to any gene: 6. The CDR3 DNA reads TGTGCCAGTACTAAGGGACAGGGTGACGAGCAGTACTTC. Amino acids: CASTKGQGDEQYF.

V is TRBV6-1 and J is TRBJ1-1, with D tentatively TRBD1 (5 bases). Trimming took 4 bases from V and 5 from J, leaving 14 bases between them. Per the germline V gene, CDR1 is MNHNS and CDR2 is SASEGT. The CDR3 is 14 amino acids. The CDR3 loop is CASSASGLRTEAFF. In DNA form, the CDR3 reads TGTGCCAGCAGTGCTTCAGGGCTTCGAACTGAAGCTTTCTTT.

This clonotype showed up just a few times. This chain uses TRBV10-1 with TRBJ1-2; the D is unclear. This CDR3 contains 13 residues. Trimming cost V 0 bases and J 2 bases, with 4 bases left between them. The germline gives CDR1 WNHNN, CDR2 SYGVQD (reference sequence). CDR3 DNA: TGCGCCAGCAGTGAGTCCCGGAACTATGGCTACACCTTC. Residues: CASSESRNYGYTF.

This clonotype was detected many times. The chain joins TRBV5-8 to TRBJ1-1; tentatively, D is TRBD1 (6 bases). Germline CDR1 is SGHTS and CDR2 is YDEGEE. This CDR3 is built from 15 residues. V was shortened by 4 bases and J by 4 bases, with 17 bases between the two germline ends. The CDR3 sequence is CASSPPVGGPTEAFF. CDR3 coding DNA: TGTGCCAGCAGCCCACCGGTCGGGGGGCCCACTGAAGCTTTCTTT.

Many counts were recorded for this clonotype. The chain combines TRBV27 with TRBJ2-7; 8 nucleotides match TRBD2. The J segment lost 2 bases and the V segment lost 5 bases, leaving 8 bases of the junction unmatched. The germline V gene encodes CDR1 MNHEY and CDR2 SMNVEV (reference sequence). This CDR3 region has 15 residues. The CDR3 loop is CASSAGTRLTYEQYF. The CDR3 DNA follows: TGTGCCAGCAGTGCCGGGACTAGGCTCACCTACGAGCAGTACTTC.

The chain links TRBV7-2 to TRBJ2-7; D may match TRBD1 or TRBD2 (5 bases each). V lost 5 bases and J 5 bases, leaving 13 bases between the germline ends. The CDR3 covers 13 residues. Germline V gene lookup returns CDR1 SGHTA and CDR2 FQGNSA. The CDR3 here is CASSVGHGNEQYF. CDR3 DNA sequence: TGTGCCAGCAGCGTAGGACACGGGAACGAGCAGTACTTC.

This clonotype came up once. This rearrangement joins TRBV20-1 to TRBJ2-3, with D hard to call. The CDR3 covers 12 residues. Germline values: CDR1 DFQATT, CDR2 SNEGSKA (reference sequence). The V and J ends lost 5 bases and 6 bases respectively, with 12 bases between them. The CDR3 region is CSAGLNSDTQYF. The CDR3, as DNA: TGCAGTGCTGGATTAAATTCGGATACGCAGTATTTT.

This clonotype was seen many times. The chain recombines TRBV20-1 with TRBJ2-5; 7 positions agree with TRBD1. The CDR3 spans 13 residues. Germline V gene sequence: CDR1 DFQATT, CDR2 SNEGSKA (reference sequence). The junction had 6 bases not matched to a gene; V was cut back by 4 bases and J by 4 bases. The CDR3 nucleotides read TGCAGTGCTACCCGACAGGGTTTAGAGACCCAGTACTTC. Protein product: CSATRQGLETQYF.